The sample holds one count of the clone carrying this T cell receptor beta chain. Per the original data handling: For nucleated cells, counts were estimated from reference gene primer amplification. Profiling relied on immunoSEQ multiplex PCR, and the TCRdb table lists in-frame clones only, not all of them. V and J calls plus clone size are reproduced from that table; the DNA served to infer D and trimming. The table records hundreds of thousands of clones, nearly 90% of them present only once. The ends lost 6 bases at V and 0 bases at J; junction bases unmatched: 2. In germline, CDR1 is KGHSH, CDR2 LQKENI. The CDR3 is 14 residues long. These data originate in a study of blood T cell repertoires in COVID-19.

This TCR was recovered from a human donor in a cohort sampled during active COVID-19. The chain links TRBV18 to TRBJ2-3, with TRBD2 identical over 8 bases. The sample was peripheral blood. The DNA for the CDR3 is TGTGCCAGCTCCGCTAGCGGGAGCACAGATACGCAGTATTTT. Its protein is CASSASGSTDTQYF.